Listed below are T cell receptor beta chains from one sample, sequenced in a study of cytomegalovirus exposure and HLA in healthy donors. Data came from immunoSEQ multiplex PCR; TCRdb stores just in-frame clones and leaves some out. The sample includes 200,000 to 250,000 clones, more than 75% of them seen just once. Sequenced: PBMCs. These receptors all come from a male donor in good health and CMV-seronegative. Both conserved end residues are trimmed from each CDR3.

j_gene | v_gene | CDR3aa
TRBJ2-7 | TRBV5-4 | ASSPRGGTVYAEQY
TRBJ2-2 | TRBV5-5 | ASSGHTNTGELF
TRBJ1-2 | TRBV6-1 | ASSEALRGLYGYT
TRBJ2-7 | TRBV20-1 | SVGGEQY
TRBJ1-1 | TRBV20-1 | SASGVAEAF
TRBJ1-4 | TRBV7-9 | ASSLGQGGEKLF
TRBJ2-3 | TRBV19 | ASSPQGANTDTQY
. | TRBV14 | ASSQSGTLYEQY
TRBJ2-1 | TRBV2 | ASKGLAGGEQF
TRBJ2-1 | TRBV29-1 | SVSTVGAGYEQF
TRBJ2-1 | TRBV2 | ASTRLAGSYNEQF
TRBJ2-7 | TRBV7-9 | SSSLELASPNEQY
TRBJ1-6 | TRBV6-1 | ASNPRGPSPLH
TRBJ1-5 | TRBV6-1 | ASSDEEGRYQPQH
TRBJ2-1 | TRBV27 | ASSGLVGAHEQF
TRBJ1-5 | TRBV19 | ASSIGRGLGQPQH
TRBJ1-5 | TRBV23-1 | ASSHSLYSNQPQH
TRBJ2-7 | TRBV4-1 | ASSPLELETVTYEQY
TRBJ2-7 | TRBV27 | ASSLVAAAYEQY
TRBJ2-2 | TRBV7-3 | ASSTLAGANTGELF
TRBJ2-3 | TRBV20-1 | SAESMDTQY
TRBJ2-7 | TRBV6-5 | ASRVSGRGYEQY
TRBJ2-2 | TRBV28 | ASSGPRGIGNTGELF
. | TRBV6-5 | ASSYGLAGADEQY
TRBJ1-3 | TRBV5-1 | ASSPRSGNTIY
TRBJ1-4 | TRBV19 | ASSMTGVSEKLF
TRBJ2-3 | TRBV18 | ASSPTWGQTDTQY
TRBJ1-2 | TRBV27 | ASTRQGLEGGYT
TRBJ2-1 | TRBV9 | ASSVASTSHEQF
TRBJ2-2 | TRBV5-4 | ASSLGGSALSGELF
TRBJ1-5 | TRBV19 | ASRLDSNSNQPQH
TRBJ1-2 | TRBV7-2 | ASSPRAGAYGYT
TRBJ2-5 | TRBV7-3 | ASSLTPGGGGETQY
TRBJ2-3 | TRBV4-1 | ASSQRAGGRADTQY
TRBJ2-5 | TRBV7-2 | ASSLGGLVSETQY
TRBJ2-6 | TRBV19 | ASSIASANVLT
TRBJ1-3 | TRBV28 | ASITGNTIY
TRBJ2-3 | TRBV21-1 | ASSKATRLAASTDTQY
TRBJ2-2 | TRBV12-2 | ASRPKDRGVSGELF
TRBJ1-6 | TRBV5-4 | ASSFGWGDNSPLH
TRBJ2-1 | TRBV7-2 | ASSLVAGGSYNEQF
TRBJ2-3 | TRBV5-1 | ASSPQGNTQY
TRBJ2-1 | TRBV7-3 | ASSSLGGPAVGEQF
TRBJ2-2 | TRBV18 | ASSPIGGNAGELF
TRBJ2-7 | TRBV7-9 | ASSANFWSGTLREQY
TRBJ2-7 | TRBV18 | ASSTRRRSQSYYEQY
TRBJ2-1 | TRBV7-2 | ASSSYQLAGSYNEQF
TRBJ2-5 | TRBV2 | ASSGITGTGETQY
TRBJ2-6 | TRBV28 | ASSSPRTGAKPSGANVLT
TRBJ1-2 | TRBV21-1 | ASSIGVGYT
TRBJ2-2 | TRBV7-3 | ASSLEGGSVTGELF
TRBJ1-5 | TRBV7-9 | ASSSQGQWQPQH
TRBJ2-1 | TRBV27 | ASSPLFEDSNEQF
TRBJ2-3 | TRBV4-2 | ASSQERLAWTGTDTQY